This T cell receptor (beta chain) originates from a study of CD8+CD57+ T cells in acquired aplastic anemia. V lost 5 bases and J 5 bases, leaving 22 bases between the germline ends. Germline V gene data show CDR1 as LNHNV and CDR2 as YYDKDF (reference sequence). The CDR3 sequence is 16 residues long. Profiling that covered TCR beta VDJ and CDR3 relied on genomic DNA as its template. From the reads, TCRdb called clonotypes with MiXCR, one entry per CDR3 protein. The table has around 400,000 distinct CDR3 sequences, about two thirds seen once. The rearrangement uses TRBV15 and TRBJ2-7; D may correspond to TRBD1 or TRBD2 (5 bases each). Sequenced: sorted CD4+, CD8+, or CD8+CD57+ T cells (not recorded which) from PBMCs. This receptor was identified in a human donor in good health, serving as a control. The CDR3 reads CATSGDGAGTAHEQYF. In DNA form, the CDR3 reads TGTGCCACCAGCGGGGATGGGGCCGGGACGGCCCACGAGCAGTACTTC.